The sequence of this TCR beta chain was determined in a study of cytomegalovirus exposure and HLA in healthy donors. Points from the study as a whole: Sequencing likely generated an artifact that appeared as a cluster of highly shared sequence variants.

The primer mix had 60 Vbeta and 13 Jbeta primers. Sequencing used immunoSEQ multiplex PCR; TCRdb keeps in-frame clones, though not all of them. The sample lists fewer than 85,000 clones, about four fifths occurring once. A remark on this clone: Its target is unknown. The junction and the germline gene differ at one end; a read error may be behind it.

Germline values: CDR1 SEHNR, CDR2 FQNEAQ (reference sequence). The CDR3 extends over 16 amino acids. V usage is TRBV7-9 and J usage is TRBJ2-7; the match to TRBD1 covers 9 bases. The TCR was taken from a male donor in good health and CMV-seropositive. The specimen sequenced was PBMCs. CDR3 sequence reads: CSSSTPIRTGDLEQYF. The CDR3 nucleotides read TGTTCCAGCAGCACACCCATTAGGACAGGGGACCTCGAGCAGTACTTC.